This TCR beta chain was sequenced in a study of T cell responses to AZD1222 COVID-19 vaccine. Broader study findings: After two AZD1222 doses, spike-specific TCR breadth and depth rose versus day 0. Clonal diversity was possibly underestimated, and white British individuals and females predominated among donors.

This CDR3 spans 11 amino acids. V lost 7 bases, J lost 5 bases, and 11 bases lay in between. CDR1 and CDR2 (germline): SQVTM, ANQGSEA. Investigators merged groups given second doses at roughly 4 or roughly 12 weeks. About this clone: Its target is unknown.

Here immunoSEQ multiplex PCR was the method, and the copy in TCRdb shows in-frame clones only, minus some. The sample consists of some 150,000 clones, approximately 90% of them appearing once. Source: peripheral blood, taken 28 days after the second AZD1222 dose. The sequence was collected from an adult who received the AZD1222 COVID-19 vaccine. This rearrangement joins TRBV29-1 to TRBJ1-1; D is uncertain. The CDR3 bases are TGCAGCGCCACGACTGGAACTGAAGCTTTCTTT. It specifies CSATTGTEAFF. Together with reference TRBV29-1 and TRBJ1-1, the CDR3 gives the full variable domain: SAVISQKPSRDICQRGTSLTIQCQVDSQVTMMFWYRQQPGQSLTLIATANQGSEATYESGFVIDKFPISRPNLTFSTLTVSNMSPEDSSIYLCSATTGTEAFFGQGTRLTVV.